These 27 T cell receptor beta chains were all obtained from the same sample, sequenced in a study of blood T cells in healthy people across ages. The authors ran a second PCR of roughly 6 to 11 cycles using a sample-barcoded 5' primer and a J-beta primer mix. Using its own MiXCR run on the 5' RACE reads, TCRdb lists one record per CDR3 protein. The table lists around 400,000 distinct CDR3 sequences, about 52% of them singletons. Sequencing input: blood. These receptors all stem from a man in his sixties in good health.

In the case of this clonotype: An end of the junction differs from the germline gene, which may be a read error. The V gene is TRBV20-1, the J gene TRBJ1-1; D is unresolved. The germline CDR1 and CDR2 sequences are DFQATT and SNEGSKA (reference sequence). The CDR3 extends over 15 amino acids. CDR3 sequence: CGALTLGTLNTEAFF. The CDR3 region has the DNA TGCGGTGCCCTCACCCTCGGTACCTTGAACACTGAAGCTTTCTTT.

The chain uses TRBV14 and TRBJ2-6, with D perhaps TRBD2 (5 bases). The CDR3 is made up of 16 amino acids. The V gene lost 6 bases and the J gene lost 1 base, with 13 bases spanning the gap. CDR1 is SGHDN, CDR2 FVKESK, per germline. The CDR3 region is CASSRSAGSGANVLTF. DNA for the CDR3: TGTGCCAGCAGTCGGTCGGCGGGTTCTGGGGCCAACGTCCTGACTTTC.

The chain employs TRBV7-8 and TRBJ1-5, with 8 bases aligning to TRBD1. Trimming took 0 bases from V and 6 from J; bases not matched to a gene: 4. The CDR3 has 15 amino acids. The germline CDR1 and CDR2 sequences are SGHVS and FQNEAQ. CDR3 loop: CASSLARTGRQPQHF. CDR3 DNA sequence: TGTGCCAGCAGCTTAGCGAGGACAGGGCGTCAGCCCCAGCATTTT.

Ten or more counts support this clonotype. This sequence joins TRBV7-3 and TRBJ2-3; either TRBD1 or TRBD2 may fit D (6 bases each). Germline V CDR1 and CDR2: SGHTA, FQGTGA. V was trimmed by 5 bases and J by 5 bases, leaving 14 bases between them. The CDR3 sequence is 14 residues long. The CDR3 region is CASSIGGGQDTQYF. The CDR3 coding sequence is TGTGCCAGCAGCATCGGAGGGGGGCAAGATACGCAGTATTTT.

The CDR3: CSAEPGQGFSEQYF. The CDR3 bases are TGCAGTGCCGAACCGGGACAGGGGTTCTCCGAGCAGTACTTC. The rearrangement links TRBV20-1 to TRBJ2-4; 10 bases agree with TRBD1. TRBJ2-7 explains the end of the DNA better; the J call may be wrong. The CDR3 is made up of 14 amino acids. CDR1 DFQATT and CDR2 SNEGSKA come from the germline V gene (reference sequence).

This chain links TRBV19 with TRBJ2-1; D is possibly TRBD2 (5 bases). The germline V and J ends were trimmed by 1 base and 8 bases, with 15 bases remaining between them. The CDR3 is 15 residues long. The germline V gene has CDR1 LNHDA and CDR2 SQIVND (reference sequence). The CDR3 spells CASSIANEARDEQFF. The CDR3 bases are TGTGCCAGTAGTATAGCTAACGAGGCGAGGGATGAGCAGTTCTTC.

This clonotype was counted only a few times. V and J are TRBV29-1 and TRBJ2-1; the D gene could be TRBD1 or TRBD2 (5 bases each). Germline V CDR1 and CDR2: SQVTM, ANQGSEA. The length of the CDR3 is 17 residues. V lost 5 bases and J 0 bases, leaving 20 bases between the germline ends. CDR3: CSVPRDGRQLSYNEQFF. In DNA, the CDR3 is TGCAGCGTTCCCCGGGACGGAAGACAACTCTCCTACAATGAGCAGTTCTTC.

The CDR3 sequence: CATSDPSGGRAFEQYF. The DNA of the CDR3 is TGTGCCACCAGTGATCCGAGCGGCGGGAGGGCCTTTGAGCAGTACTTC. The chain is built from TRBV24-1 and TRBJ2-5, with TRBD2 matching over 9 bases. Germline CDR1 is KGHDR and CDR2 is SFDVKD. This CDR3 is built from 16 residues. V was pared by 3 bases and J by 11 bases, with 15 bases of the junction left unmatched.

The chain joins TRBV5-1 to TRBJ2-5; D perhaps matches TRBD1 (6 bases). The CDR3 covers 15 residues. V was trimmed by 0 bases and J by 2 bases, leaving 11 bases between them. Germline loops: CDR1 SGHRS, CDR2 YFSETQ. CDR3 protein: CASSLVAGAQETQYF. CDR3 coding DNA: TGCGCCAGCAGCTTGGTTGCAGGGGCTCAAGAGACCCAGTACTTC.

This chain connects TRBV7-9 to TRBJ2-3, with 9 bases that match TRBD1. J was trimmed by 6 bases and V by 10 bases; bases with no gene match: 14. Germline values: CDR1 SEHNR, CDR2 FQNEAQ (reference sequence). The CDR3 spans 15 residues. The CDR3 region has the DNA TGTGCCACGCATGATCCGGGGACAGGGACGGATACGCAGTATTTT. It translates to CATHDPGTGTDTQYF.

V usage is TRBV30 and J usage is TRBJ2-3; 7 nucleotides align to TRBD2. The V segment lost 7 bases and the J segment 2 bases; nucleotides outside the gene matches: 9. The CDR3 spans 14 residues. The germline CDR1 and CDR2 sequences are GTSNPN and SVGIG (reference sequence). The CDR3 DNA reads as TGTGCCTCCGCCCGCCTAGCGGACACAGATACGCAGTATTTT. Encoded protein: CASARLADTDTQYF. Using reference TRBV30 and TRBJ2-3 for the parts outside the CDR3, the full variable domain is SQTIHQWPATLVQPVGSPLSLECTVEGTSNPNLYWYRQAAGRGLQLLFYSVGIGQISSEVPQNLSASRPQDRQFILSSKKLLLSDSGFYLCASARLADTDTQYFGPGTRLTVL.

The chain carries TRBV20-1 and TRBJ1-2; the match to TRBD1 covers 8 bases. Germline V gene sequence: CDR1 DFQATT, CDR2 SNEGSKA (reference sequence). V trimming: 4 bases; J trimming: 7 bases; junction bases outside the gene matches: 8. The CDR3 sequence is 13 residues long. CDR3 sequence reads: CSATRTGYSGYTF. Here the CDR3 DNA reads TGCAGTGCTACTAGGACAGGGTATTCTGGCTACACCTTC.

This clonotype appeared a single time. This chain connects TRBV4-3 to TRBJ2-1; D ambiguous. The CDR3 loop spans 15 amino acids. CDR1 and CDR2 (germline): LGHNA, YSLEER. V lost 1 base to trimming and J lost 5 bases, with 12 bases between them. CDR3 in amino acids: CASSQVSGGHNEQFF. Written as DNA, the CDR3 is TGCGCCAGCAGCCAAGTGTCTGGCGGACACAATGAGCAGTTCTTC.

This clonotype has just a few counts. This sequence joins TRBV29-1 and TRBJ2-5, with D maybe TRBD2 (7 bases). V gave up 6 bases and J gave up 4 bases, with 15 bases separating them. Germline CDR1 reads SQVTM; CDR2 reads ANQGSEA. The CDR3 runs to 13 residues. The CDR3 spells CSVGGRGLETQYF. For the CDR3, the DNA is TGCAGCGTCGGGGGGCGCGGGCTAGAGACCCAGTACTTC.

This clonotype has a handful of counts. The chain recombines TRBV12-3 or TRBV12-4 with TRBJ2-5; a weak D match, TRBD2 (5 bases). This CDR3 region has 15 residues. Trimming removed 3 bases from V and 2 bases from J, with 13 bases in between. The CDR3 reads CASSFLASVQETQYF. The CDR3 bases are TGTGCCAGCAGTTTCTTAGCGTCCGTACAAGAGACCCAGTACTTC.

In its sample, this clonotype was seen a few times. The chain carries TRBV25-1 and TRBJ2-1; TRBD2 aligns across 8 bases. Per the germline V gene, CDR1 is MGHDK and CDR2 is SYGVNS. V was clipped by 6 bases and J by 7 bases; unmatched bases: 2. The CDR3 loop spans 12 amino acids. CDR3 protein: CASRGLDNEQFF. As DNA, the CDR3 is TGTGCCAGCAGGGGACTAGATAATGAGCAGTTCTTC.

V and J are TRBV5-1 and TRBJ1-2; 9 bases match TRBD1. Germline lookup yields CDR1 SGHRS and CDR2 YFSETQ. With V trimmed by 4 bases and J by 6 bases, 7 bases remained unmatched. This CDR3 is 14 amino acids long. CDR3 region: CASSIRDREDGYTF. In nucleotides, the CDR3 is TGCGCCAGCAGCATCCGGGACAGGGAGGATGGCTACACCTTC.

The chain is built from TRBV20-1 and TRBJ2-6; D is possibly TRBD2 (5 bases). This CDR3 contains 16 residues. V was shortened by 1 base and J by 3 bases, with 13 bases between the two germline ends. The germline V gene encodes CDR1 DFQATT and CDR2 SNEGSKA (reference sequence). The CDR3 region has the DNA TGCAGTGCTAGAGTCGGGGTAACTGGTGGGGCCAACGTCCTGACTTTC. As protein: CSARVGVTGGANVLTF.

This clonotype was observed a handful of times. This chain uses TRBV6-5 with TRBJ1-2, with D possibly being TRBD1 (6 bases). Germline assignment: CDR1 MNHEY and CDR2 SVGAGI. The CDR3 totals 16 residues. With 2 bases removed from V and 1 base from J, the gap between germline ends came to 14 bases. CDR3 region: CASSYGARQVNYGYTF. The CDR3 bases are TGTGCCAGCAGTTACGGGGCCCGACAGGTTAACTATGGCTACACCTTC.

The genes are TRBV12-3 or TRBV12-4 and TRBJ1-2; D ambiguous. Trimming left V 5 bases short and J 0 bases short, with 13 bases between. This CDR3 is built from 15 residues. The CDR3 is CASSPTPGSNYGYTF. DNA for the CDR3: TGTGCCAGCAGTCCAACCCCAGGTTCTAACTATGGCTACACCTTC.

This clonotype was found a few times. The CDR3 DNA follows: TGTGCCAGCAGCGAGACAGGGCACACAGATACGCAGTATTTT. It translates to CASSETGHTDTQYF. V gene TRBV2 combines with J gene TRBJ2-3; 7 bases fit TRBD1. This CDR3 contains 14 residues. Germline values: CDR1 SNHLY, CDR2 FYNNEI. V lost 6 bases and J lost 2; bases outside the gene matches: 5.

The sample holds one count of this clonotype. At one of its ends the junction is not consistent with the germline gene, which may arise from a read error. The chain recombines TRBV7-2 with TRBJ2-1, with TRBD2 identical over 9 bases. Germline CDR1 and CDR2: SGHTA and FQGNSA. This CDR3 is 15 amino acids long. CDR3 in DNA: TGTGCCTGCAGCCAACAGGGACTAGCAGGTGATGAGCAGTTCTTC. The encoded protein is CACSQQGLAGDEQFF.

The rearrangement joins TRBV7-2 to TRBJ2-7; D uncertain. The germline V and J ends were trimmed by 5 bases and 6 bases, with 17 bases remaining between them. CDR3 size: 14 residues. Germline lookup yields CDR1 SGHTA and CDR2 FQGNSA. CDR3 nucleotide sequence: TGTGCCAGCAGCCGAGACCCGGACGGTTCCGAGCAGTACTTC. The encoded protein is CASSRDPDGSEQYF.

The chain carries TRBV29-1 and TRBJ1-1, with D possibly TRBD1 on 6 matching bases. Germline V gene lookup returns CDR1 SQVTM and CDR2 ANQGSEA. The CDR3 totals 15 residues. The ends were cut back, 7 bases at V and 11 bases at J, with 29 bases in the middle. CDR3 amino acids: CSASSGAGPRVWAFF. The CDR3 DNA reads TGCAGCGCCTCTTCGGGGGCCGGGCCTAGGGTTTGGGCTTTCTTT.

The rearrangement links TRBV20-1 to TRBJ2-1; TRBD2 matches 13 bases. The ends lost 6 bases at V and 5 bases at J; junction bases unmatched: 7. Germline lookup yields CDR1 DFQATT and CDR2 SNEGSKA (reference sequence). CDR3 length: 15 residues. The CDR3 loop is CSATSGTSGDNEQFF. Written as DNA, the CDR3 is TGCAGTGCAACCTCCGGGACTAGCGGGGACAATGAGCAGTTCTTC.

In its sample, this clonotype was seen a few times. The CDR3 loop reads CASSRVRGDPLHF. As DNA, the CDR3 is TGTGCCAGCAGCCGCGTCCGCGGCGATCCCCTCCACTTT. The chain has TRBV12-3 or TRBV12-4 and TRBJ1-6, with D unresolved. The V gene lost 6 bases and the J gene lost 13 bases, with 16 bases spanning the gap. This CDR3 has 13 amino acids.

In DNA form, the CDR3 reads TGTGCCAGCAGCCCCCGGGTCTTCAAGCCCTACGAGCAGTACTTC. Its protein product is CASSPRVFKPYEQYF. The chain couples TRBV7-9 to TRBJ2-7; unclear D gene. Trimming stripped 5 bases from V and 2 bases from J, with 16 bases between. The germline CDR1 and CDR2 sequences are SEHNR and FQNEAQ (reference sequence). The CDR3 covers 15 residues.